Given below is one T cell receptor (beta chain) in context. These data belong to a study of CD8 T cells in Susac syndrome. V was clipped by 5 bases and J by 2 bases, with 15 bases between them. The CDR3 runs to 15 residues. Per the germline V gene, CDR1 is LGHNA and CDR2 is YNFKEQ. RNA was extracted with the RNeasy kit, and a quantity of 0.5 to 1 ug was reverse transcribed using random hexamers. Each CDR3 protein is one row after TCRdb ran MiXCR on the immunoSEQ multiplex PCR reads. The top ten hold approximately 0.1% of the sample, which has under 200,000 distinct CDR3 sequences, under 97% seen once.

The specimen was CD4+ T cells from PBMCs. The sequence was obtained from a human donor with Susac syndrome. The chain joins TRBV4-2 to TRBJ2-5; maybe TRBD1 (5 bases). The CDR3 reads CASSFEGASQETQYF. DNA for the CDR3: TGTGCCAGCAGCTTCGAAGGGGCTTCGCAAGAGACCCAGTACTTC.